These 21 T cell receptor beta chains were sequenced from one sample in a study of T cell changes during pregnancy in multiple sclerosis. Some clones are missing from TCRdb's copy, which holds only in-frame ones; the method was immunoSEQ multiplex PCR. This table holds about 59,000 clones, about 93% found once. Here the sequenced sample was CD8+ T cells from peripheral blood mononuclear cells, taken in the third trimester of pregnancy. The receptors come from a female donor with multiple sclerosis, enrolled in a pregnancy study.

The V and J genes are TRBV4-1 and TRBJ2-2; TRBD1 matches at 8 bases. Trimming cost V 2 bases and J 7 bases; bases outside gene matches: 6. Per germline, CDR1 MGHRA and CDR2 YSYEKL. CDR3 length: 15 amino acids. For the CDR3, the DNA is TGCGCCAGCAGCCAACAGGGGGCGCTGAACGGGGAGCTGTTTTTT. Translating it yields CASSQQGALNGELFF.

J is TRBJ2-3 and V is TRBV7-9, with 10 bases aligning to TRBD2. Germline lookup yields CDR1 SEHNR and CDR2 FQNEAQ (reference sequence). The CDR3 has 15 residues. V gave up 4 bases and J gave up 6 bases; unmatched junction bases: 7. CDR3 DNA: TGTGCCAGCAGCTCCCTAGCGGGAGTGGGGGATACGCAGTATTTT. As protein: CASSSLAGVGDTQYF.

The chain uses TRBV7-9 and TRBJ2-7; 11 bases align to TRBD2. The CDR3 loop spans 15 amino acids. The V gene end was trimmed by 6 bases and the J gene end by 5 bases; junction bases not matched to a gene: 9. Germline V gene data show CDR1 as SEHNR and CDR2 as FQNEAQ (reference sequence). CDR3 bases: TGTGCCAGCAGTCGTACTTTAGCGGGAGGGGACGAGCAGTACTTC. Amino acids: CASSRTLAGGDEQYF.

The chain has TRBV18 and TRBJ2-1; 7 nucleotides agree with TRBD2. With V trimmed by 3 bases and J by 2 bases, 4 bases remained unmatched. Germline values: CDR1 KGHSH, CDR2 LQKENI. This CDR3 spans 15 amino acids. Here the CDR3 DNA reads TGTGCCAGCTCACCGGCCGCGGGAGCCTACAATGAGCAGTTCTTC. Translated, it gives CASSPAAGAYNEQFF. Filled out from reference TRBV18 and TRBJ2-1, the complete variable domain reads NAGVMQNPRHLVRRRGQEARLRCSPMKGHSHVYWYRQLPEEGLKFMVYLQKENIIDESGMPKERFSAEFPKEGPSILRIQQVVRGDSAAYFCASSPAAGAYNEQFFGPGTRLTVL.

The chain has TRBV15 and TRBJ2-7; D is uncertain. Trimming took 0 bases from V and 3 from J, leaving 12 bases between them. This CDR3 comprises 15 residues. Per germline, CDR1 LNHNV and CDR2 YYDKDF (reference sequence). CDR3 amino acids: CATSRDAVSNYEQYF. DNA of the CDR3: TGTGCCACCAGCAGAGATGCAGTAAGTAACTACGAGCAGTACTTC.

The chain combines TRBV7-8 with TRBJ2-7; 7 bases are a match to TRBD2. Trimming removed 1 base from V and 3 bases from J; junction bases left unmatched: 6. Germline CDR1 SGHVS, CDR2 FQNEAQ. This CDR3 spans 15 amino acids. The CDR3 loop is CASSLGSSGSYEQYF. DNA for the CDR3: TGTGCCAGCAGCTTAGGCTCTAGCGGAAGCTACGAGCAGTACTTC.

The chain uses TRBV7-9 and TRBJ2-7; 11 bases match TRBD2. CDR3 length: 16 amino acids. The V segment lost 5 bases and the J segment 4 bases; nucleotides outside the gene matches: 10. CDR1 and CDR2 from the germline V gene are SEHNR and FQNEAQ (reference sequence). CDR3: CASSRLTSGSLYEQYF. CDR3 DNA sequence: TGTGCCAGCAGCCGACTTACTAGCGGGAGCTTGTACGAGCAGTACTTC.

This rearrangement joins TRBV27 to TRBJ2-3; TRBD1 matches 11 bases. V shed 2 bases, J shed 6 bases, and the junction held 7 bases outside the gene matches. Germline V lookup: CDR1 MNHEY, CDR2 SMNVEV (reference sequence). CDR3 length equals 16 residues. The DNA of the CDR3 is TGTGCCAGCAGTTTAACCGGGACAGGGGGAGGGGATACGCAGTATTTT. Its protein is CASSLTGTGGGDTQYF.

The J gene is TRBJ2-1, the V gene TRBV30; 11 positions agree with TRBD2. CDR3 length: 15 amino acids. Germline CDR1 and CDR2: GTSNPN and SVGIG (reference sequence). After removal of 0 bases from V and 8 bases from J, the junction contained 6 bases not matched to a gene. The DNA for the CDR3 is TGTGCCTGGAGTGTCCTAGCGGGAGGCGGCGATGAGCAGTTCTTC. It codes for CAWSVLAGGGDEQFF.

This chain uses TRBV20-1 with TRBJ1-1; no clear D. Looked up from germline, CDR1 is DFQATT and CDR2 is SNEGSKA (reference sequence). Between the trimmed V and J ends, which lost 4 bases and 0 bases, there was a span of 3 bases. This CDR3 has 11 amino acids. The CDR3 coding sequence is TGCAGTGCTACAGTGAACACTGAAGCTTTCTTT. Translating it yields CSATVNTEAFF.

V is TRBV5-1 and J is TRBJ2-3; D might be TRBD2 (5 bases). Germline loops: CDR1 SGHRS, CDR2 YFSETQ. There are 14 residues in the CDR3. V lost 4 bases, J lost 6 bases, and 15 bases lay in between. The CDR3 loop is CASSEDSLYDTQYF. DNA of the CDR3: TGCGCCAGCAGCGAGGACTCCCTCTACGATACGCAGTATTTT.

This chain links TRBV11-2 with TRBJ1-1; no reliable D call. The V end was cut by 5 bases, the J end by 7 bases, with 14 bases between. Germline CDR1 and CDR2: SGHAT and FQNNGV. The CDR3 contains 13 residues. The CDR3 spells CASSGSLAVEAFF. The CDR3 nucleotides are TGTGCCAGCAGCGGGAGTCTGGCAGTTGAAGCTTTCTTT.

The chain employs TRBV14 and TRBJ2-7; 10 bases line up with TRBD2. Trimming at V came to 5 bases and at J to 1 base, leaving 8 bases not matched to a gene. Germline V CDR1 and CDR2: SGHDN, FVKESK. The CDR3 covers 16 residues. Here the CDR3 reads CASSEQRTSGSYEQYF. The CDR3 DNA sequence: TGTGCCAGCAGCGAACAACGGACTAGCGGATCCTACGAGCAGTACTTC.

The chain has TRBV4-3 and TRBJ2-3; weak D call: TRBD2 (5 bases). Germline V gives CDR1 LGHNA, CDR2 YSLEER. The V gene lost 3 bases and the J gene lost 4 bases, with 14 bases spanning the gap. The CDR3 runs 15 residues. The CDR3 is CASSQGEGLADTQYF. CDR3 DNA: TGCGCCAGCAGCCAGGGAGAGGGTCTGGCAGATACGCAGTATTTT.

The V call is TRBV7-9, the J call TRBJ2-7; 10 bases are a match to TRBD1. After removal of 5 bases from V and 2 bases from J, the junction contained 6 bases not matched to a gene. Germline CDR1 is SEHNR and CDR2 is FQNEAQ (reference sequence). The CDR3 is 15 amino acids. CDR3 sequence (DNA): TGTGCCAGCAGCCCGGACAGGGGGTTCACCTACGAGCAGTACTTC. Amino acid sequence: CASSPDRGFTYEQYF.

J is TRBJ1-2 and V is TRBV5-5; D is perhaps TRBD1 (6 bases). V was clipped by 2 bases and J by 4 bases, with 15 bases between them. Germline V gene lookup returns CDR1 SGHKS and CDR2 YYEKEE (reference sequence). The CDR3 runs to 15 residues. For the CDR3, the DNA is TGTGCCAGCAGCTTTACAGGGTGGGACGGCTATGGCTACACCTTC. This translates into CASSFTGWDGYGYTF.

V and J are TRBV5-5 and TRBJ1-2; D may be TRBD1 (5 bases). Trimming shortened V by 5 bases and J by 4 bases, and 12 bases separated the two germline ends. The CDR3 runs 13 residues. Germline V lookup: CDR1 SGHKS, CDR2 YYEKEE (reference sequence). The CDR3 DNA reads TGTGCCAGCAGTCCAGGGAACCCCTATGGCTACACCTTC. This translates into CASSPGNPYGYTF.

This clone was seen only once. The rearrangement links TRBV19 to TRBJ1-1; 7 bases match TRBD1. Trimming cost V 3 bases and J 4 bases; bases outside gene matches: 8. CDR1 is LNHDA and CDR2 is SQIVND in the germline V gene (reference sequence). This CDR3 is built from 15 residues. The CDR3 coding sequence is TGTGCCAGTAGTATTCAGGCAGGGGGAAGCACTGAAGCTTTCTTT. Translation gives CASSIQAGGSTEAFF.

The chain couples TRBV27 to TRBJ2-3; 13 bases line up with TRBD2. Germline trimming cut 5 bases from V and 4 bases from J; bases unmatched to any gene: 9. Germline CDR1 reads MNHEY; CDR2 reads SMNVEV (reference sequence). This CDR3 is built from 17 residues. The CDR3 protein is CASSPIGTSGIADTQYF. The CDR3 DNA reads as TGTGCCAGCAGTCCGATCGGGACTAGCGGGATAGCAGATACGCAGTATTTT.

The chain joins TRBV14 to TRBJ2-7, with D perhaps TRBD1 (5 bases). V lost 3 bases and J 4 bases, leaving 10 bases between the germline ends. Per the germline V gene, CDR1 is SGHDN and CDR2 is FVKESK. The CDR3 runs to 13 residues. The CDR3 coding sequence is TGTGCCAGCAGCCATCAGGGTTCGTACGAGCAGTACTTC. Translated: CASSHQGSYEQYF. Based on the CDR3 plus reference TRBV14 and TRBJ2-7, the full variable domain is EAGVTQFPSHSVIEKGQTVTLRCDPISGHDNLYWYRRVMGKEIKFLLHFVKESKQDESGMPNNRFLAERTGGTYSTLKVQPAELEDSGVYFCASSHQGSYEQYFGPGTRLTVT.

The chain recombines TRBV13 with TRBJ2-3; no clear D gene. V gave up 2 bases and J gave up 5 bases, with 8 bases separating them. CDR3 size: 13 residues. Germline assignment: CDR1 PRHDT and CDR2 FYEKMQ (reference sequence). The CDR3 DNA reads as TGTGCCAGCAGCTTACCCCTAGAAGATACGCAGTATTTT. Its translation is CASSLPLEDTQYF.